Listed below are T cell receptor beta chains from one sample, sequenced in a study of T cells in Graves' hyperthyroidism and ophthalmopathy. Via MiXCR, TCRdb re-called the multiplex PCR reads, giving one row per CDR3 protein. This sample has approximately 620,000 distinct CDR3 sequences, with 14% found just once. The material sequenced was blood. Every receptor here comes from a woman aged 25 to 45 with Graves' hyperthyroidism that later progressed to Graves' ophthalmopathy. Both conserved end residues are part of each CDR3. The D gene is left open where the match is weak.

V,D,CDR3
TRBV6-5,NA,CASSYSAGDSGNTIYF
TRBV2,TRBD2,CASRSLAGVGALSEQYF
TRBV10-3,TRBD1,CAITRTGVSYEQYF
TRBV27,NA,CASSHGTGELFF
TRBV13,NA,CASSLPGAATGELFF
TRBV3-1,TRBD1,CASSQGGQENQPQHF
TRBV20-1,NA,CSARAKAELEETQYF
TRBV11-2,NA,CASSPASSYNEQFF
TRBV27,NA,CASSFFGQGSTETQYF
TRBV5-8,TRBD1,CASSFRQGFSGELFF
TRBV11-2,TRBD2,CASSQRLADSYEQYF
TRBV2,TRBD2,CASGREGDTQYF
TRBV28,TRBD2,CASSDDGRGSYEQYF
TRBV7-9,NA,CASSSSSGTQFNTEAFF
TRBV19,TRBD1,CASSIATGGETEAFF
TRBV27,NA,CASSLREKRESGEQFF
TRBV7-9,NA,CASAEGLLSYEQYF
TRBV7-2,TRBD2,CASSIGLAANTGELFF
TRBV11-2,NA,CASRKGAGANVLTF
TRBV6-1,NA,CASSFSLYYGYTF
TRBV6-1,NA,CASSESLSSSGNTIYF
TRBV3-1,TRBD2,CASSHSTGGQETQYF
TRBV27,NA,CASRIGLVHTGELFF
TRBV29-1,TRBD1,CSVELTGGSGDTQYF
TRBV12-3/TRBV12-4,NA,CASSYGPVYGYTF
TRBV5-1,NA,CASSLVTSSYNEQFF
TRBV4-3,NA,CASSSVPGTEAFF
TRBV20-1,TRBD2,CSATGTSGSSYNEQFF
TRBV5-1,NA,CASSPGGRSLHF
TRBV29-1,NA,CSVEARLAKNIQYF
TRBV7-3,TRBD2,CASSLTALAGTDTQYF
TRBV4-1,NA,CASSQDSGPYNEQFF
TRBV3-1,NA,CASSQDRVGHRANVLTF
TRBV12-5,NA,CASGLSQVAYEQYF
TRBV27,NA,CASSLSPSVGGPTDTQYF
TRBV5-4,TRBD2,CASSLDRLAGAIMSSYNEQFF
TRBV18,TRBD2,CASSPLPAGKHEQYF
TRBV6-5,NA,CASSYRDLEKLFF
TRBV11-2,NA,CASSLLSLNNEQFF
TRBV24-1,NA,CATSDQNRGSGEQYF
TRBV28,NA,CASSRLGGGYSYNEQFF
TRBV6-1,TRBD1,CASSYRPGQWTGELFF
TRBV6-1,TRBD1,CASSRDRNTDTQYF
TRBV10-3,NA,CATLSSYEQYF
TRBV12-3/TRBV12-4,NA,CASSLTSSVTGELFF
TRBV24-1,NA,CATSDFLPVTAGAKNIQYF
TRBV27,NA,CASSLTPGFGQPQHF
TRBV12-5,TRBD2,CASGLARSGRASHEQYF
TRBV10-3,NA,CAISPGKGGTDTQYF
TRBV12-3/TRBV12-4,NA,CASSFGQDTGELFF
TRBV18,NA,CASSPVALTESTDTQYF
TRBV7-9,NA,CASSFDSNYGYTF
TRBV27,NA,CASSLSSRVGDPYTQYF
TRBV30,NA,CAQEGNQETQYF